The 17 T cell receptor beta chains in this list originate from one sample, sequenced in a study of CD8 T cells in ankylosing spondylitis. Each CDR3 protein is one row after TCRdb ran MiXCR on the 5' RACE reads. Of just over 150,000 distinct CDR3 sequences in the sample, 18% were seen once. Sequenced input: blood, either unsorted or a sorted T cell fraction (not recorded which). These TCRs come from a male donor with ankylosing spondylitis or in good health (not recorded which).

Comments on this clonotype: The CDR3 does not end in the conserved phenylalanine or tryptophan, so this is likely a read error. J is TRBJ1-1 and V is TRBV6-5; D is uncertain. Trimming removed 6 bases at V and 2 bases at J, with 4 bases between. CDR1 MNHEY and CDR2 SVGAGI come from the germline V gene. The CDR3 is 11 amino acids. The DNA for the CDR3 is TGTGCCAGCAGCCGAAACACTGAAGCTTTCATT. Its translation is CASSRNTEAFI.

The chain carries TRBV2 and TRBJ1-2; the match to TRBD1 covers 7 bases. In germline, CDR1 is SNHLY, CDR2 FYNNEI. The CDR3 has 14 amino acids. With V trimmed by 6 bases and J by 4 bases, 8 bases remained unmatched. The CDR3 DNA sequence: TGTGCCAGCAGGCCAGGACAGGTGGGCTATGGCTACACCTTC. Its protein product is CASRPGQVGYGYTF.

This clonotype was recorded at least ten times. The V call is TRBV19, the J call TRBJ2-1; D tentatively reads TRBD1 or TRBD2 (5 bases each). The CDR3 has 14 residues. CDR1 and CDR2 (germline): LNHDA, SQIVND (reference sequence). V was clipped by 5 bases and J by 9 bases, with 17 bases between them. The CDR3 reads CASSFPPPGSEQFF. In nucleotides, the CDR3 is TGTGCCAGTAGTTTCCCTCCCCCAGGGAGTGAGCAGTTCTTC.

This clonotype was recorded a few times. This chain connects TRBV2 to TRBJ1-1; no firm D call. Deletions cut 4 bases from V and 3 bases from J, with 12 bases between. The CDR3 is 14 residues long. Germline V CDR1 and CDR2: SNHLY, FYNNEI. This CDR3 is CASSVELSHTEAFF. The CDR3 region has the DNA TGTGCCAGCAGTGTGGAACTGAGCCACACTGAAGCTTTCTTT.

In its sample, this clonotype was seen many times. The chain joins TRBV25-1 to TRBJ1-1; the D is unclear. Trimming left V 5 bases short and J 1 base short, with 11 bases between. CDR3 size: 14 residues. Germline V gives CDR1 MGHDK, CDR2 SYGVNS. CDR3 DNA: TGTGCCAGCAGTCCTAGTGACGGGAACACTGAAGCTTTCTTT. It codes for CASSPSDGNTEAFF.

This clonotype was picked up many times. J is TRBJ1-4 and V is TRBV6-5; D ambiguous. The CDR3 covers 17 residues. CDR1 and CDR2 (germline): MNHEY, SVGAGI. Trimming removed 4 bases from V and 3 bases from J, with 18 bases in between. The CDR3 DNA reads TGTGCCAGCAGTTTCTCCGGGTTCCGAGGAGCTAATGAAAAACTGTTTTTT. Its protein product is CASSFSGFRGANEKLFF.

The chain has TRBV19 and TRBJ1-5; D uncertain. V was shortened by 7 bases and J by 3 bases, with 10 bases between the two germline ends. Germline V CDR1 and CDR2: LNHDA, SQIVND (reference sequence). The CDR3 consists of 13 residues. The CDR3 DNA sequence: TGTGCCAGTACCCGAAATTACAATCAGCCCCAGCATTTT. It yields the protein CASTRNYNQPQHF.

At least ten counts were recorded for this clonotype. The rearrangement links TRBV20-1 to TRBJ2-3; no clear D gene. Germline-derived CDR1 and CDR2 are DFQATT and SNEGSKA (reference sequence). V shed 0 bases and J shed 0 bases, with 13 bases lying between them. The CDR3 extends over 16 amino acids. CDR3 in DNA: TGCAGTGCTAGAGATTTCGATGATGTAAGCACAGATACGCAGTATTTT. Amino acid sequence: CSARDFDDVSTDTQYF.

This clonotype showed up just a few times. The chain has TRBV29-1 and TRBJ2-3; D call uncertain. The germline V gene has CDR1 SQVTM and CDR2 ANQGSEA. V lost 7 bases and J lost 3, with 11 bases in between. The CDR3 extends over 12 amino acids. This chain's CDR3 is CSARRPTDTQYF. The CDR3 DNA sequence: TGCAGCGCGCGGCGCCCTACAGATACGCAGTATTTT.

This clonotype was recorded many times. CDR3 coding DNA: TGTGCCAGCAGCCGACAGGGTGAGCAGTTCTTC. Translation gives CASSRQGEQFF. The chain employs TRBV7-2 and TRBJ2-1, with 7 bases that match TRBD1. V was pared by 5 bases and J by 9 bases, with 1 base of the junction left unmatched. Germline lookup yields CDR1 SGHTA and CDR2 FQGNSA. The CDR3 runs to 11 residues.

Many counts were recorded for this clonotype. The rearrangement links TRBV30 to TRBJ2-6; the match to TRBD1 covers 7 bases. V lost 1 base to trimming and J lost 0 bases; unmatched junction nucleotides: 12. The CDR3 runs 19 residues. CDR1 is GTSNPN and CDR2 is SVGIG in the germline V gene (reference sequence). CDR3 amino acids: CAWSATGSIQISGANVLTF. Written as DNA, the CDR3 is TGTGCCTGGAGTGCGACAGGGTCTATCCAAATCTCTGGGGCCAACGTCCTGACTTTC.

The table lists this clonotype with many counts. This rearrangement joins TRBV2 to TRBJ2-1; unclear D gene. This CDR3 has 11 residues. Trimming removed 3 bases from V and 13 bases from J, with 10 bases in between. CDR1 is SNHLY, CDR2 FYNNEI, per germline. CDR3 DNA sequence: TGTGCCAGCAGTGAGGACGGCCCCCAGTTCTTC. This sequence encodes CASSEDGPQFF.

V is TRBV27 and J is TRBJ2-3, with 8 bases aligning to TRBD2. The CDR3 has 17 amino acids. V lost 5 bases to trimming and J lost 3 bases; unmatched junction nucleotides: 13. Germline V lookup: CDR1 MNHEY, CDR2 SMNVEV (reference sequence). The CDR3 protein is CASSATVAGGRTDTQYF. DNA of the CDR3: TGTGCCAGCAGTGCCACCGTTGCGGGGGGTAGGACAGATACGCAGTATTTT.

The CDR3, as DNA: TGTGCCAGCAGTACCGGGACTAGCGGGACATCCTACAATGAGCAGTTCTTC. Its protein is CASSTGTSGTSYNEQFF. The chain couples TRBV12-3 or TRBV12-4 to TRBJ2-1; 13 positions match TRBD2. V gave up 5 bases and J gave up 1 base; unmatched junction bases: 5. The CDR3 runs 17 residues.

The chain employs TRBV7-6 and TRBJ2-3; maybe TRBD2 (5 bases). CDR3 length equals 13 residues. Germline CDR1 SGHVS, CDR2 FNYEAQ. V was trimmed by 5 bases and J by 4 bases, leaving 10 bases between them. In nucleotides, the CDR3 is TGTGCCAGCAGCCAGAGCGGTCCAGATACGCAGTATTTT. Protein product: CASSQSGPDTQYF. Full variable domain (remainder filled in from reference TRBV7-6 and TRBJ2-3): GAGVSQSPRYKVTKRGQDVALRCDPISGHVSLYWYRQALGQGPEFLTYFNYEAQQDKSGLPNDRFSAERPEGSISTLTIQRTEQRDSAMYRCASSQSGPDTQYFGPGTRLTVL.

This clonotype was seen at least ten times. The chain uses TRBV5-1 and TRBJ2-3; 7 positions agree with TRBD1. Unmatched junction bases numbered 4, after V lost 0 bases and J lost 3 bases. Per germline, CDR1 SGHRS and CDR2 YFSETQ. This CDR3 contains 15 residues. The CDR3, as DNA: TGCGCCAGCAGCTTGGAACAGGGGAAGACAGATACGCAGTATTTT. It yields the protein CASSLEQGKTDTQYF.

The chain joins TRBV4-2 to TRBJ2-1; 7 bases map to TRBD2. Germline CDR1 reads LGHNA; CDR2 reads YNFKEQ. V shed 9 bases, J shed 0 bases, and the junction held 11 bases outside the gene matches. The CDR3 spans 16 residues. The CDR3, as DNA: TGTGCCAGTACCCTGCTGGGAGGGAGCTCCTACAATGAGCAGTTCTTC. Protein sequence: CASTLLGGSSYNEQFF.